Described below is a single T cell receptor beta chain sequence and its context. The target antigen is unknown. This CDR3 comprises 18 residues. The V gene lost 1 base and the J gene lost 4 bases, with 19 bases spanning the gap. Germline CDR1 is LGHNA and CDR2 is YSLEER. Naive CD4+ T cells were purified with Tregs depleted by CD25. General study points: Larger-cohort validation covered only one TCR beta V-J rearrangement.

Semi-nested PCR with Nested Universal Primer A followed constant-region reverse priming of full-length variable regions. TCRdb redid the calling of the 5' RACE reads with MiXCR, one entry per CDR3 protein. The top ten clones hold 2% to 2.5% of a sample with about 47,000 distinct CDR3 sequences, 28% of them seen once. This sequence originates from a female donor with breast cancer. Sample: naive CD4+ T cells sorted from blood. The subset is: naive CD4+ T cells, CD4+CD45RA+CD25-. This chain joins TRBV4-3 and TRBJ1-4, with a tentative D call TRBD1 (5 bases). CDR3 in DNA: TGCGCCAGCAGCCAAGCTGGGGGGGGTACGGACTATAATGAAAAACTGTTTTTT. Its protein product is CASSQAGGGTDYNEKLFF.